This T cell receptor beta chain came from a study of vaccination and CD4 T cells after COVID-19. The study sequenced cultured CD4+ T cell DNA using the Oncomine TCR Beta short-read assay. TCRdb analysed the PCR reads with MiXCR anew, one entry per CDR3 protein. This table has 20,000 to 30,000 distinct CDR3 sequences, roughly 50% appearing once. Treatment noted: approximately 9-day PBMC culture with coronavirus spike peptide pools or control peptides (ViraFEST assay). Trimming left V 1 base short and J 0 bases short, with 7 bases between. Germline CDR1 and CDR2: SGHRS and YFSETQ. The CDR3 loop spans 14 amino acids. Details on this clonotype: Its antigen is still unknown.

The rearrangement uses TRBV5-1 and TRBJ2-5; D ambiguous. The receptor comes from a human donor who had recovered from COVID-19. The material sequenced was CD4+ T cells from blood, cultured in vitro. The CDR3 region has the DNA TGCGCCAGCAGCTTGATATCTAACCAAGAGACCCAGTACTTC. Translation: CASSLISNQETQYF.